Listed below are T cell receptor beta chains from one sample, sequenced in a study of OX40 agonist ivuxolimab in advanced cancers. Profiled with immunoSEQ multiplex PCR; TCRdb holds only in-frame clones, not every one. Found here are more than 90,000 clones, about 79% of them singletons; the top ten hold about 1.5%. Source: CD4+ or CD8+ T cells sorted from blood, taken in a trial of the OX40 agonist ivuxolimab. The origin of the receptors is an adult with an advanced solid tumor such as melanoma, head and neck, liver or kidney cancer. Each CDR3 is given with its conserved first and last residue. The D gene is left open where the match is weak. Clone sizes are given selectively: once, few, many, or a class where the clone is expanded.

CASSALAGASYEQYF,TGTGCCAGCAGCGCCCTAGCGGGAGCTTCCTACGAGCAGTACTTC,TRBD2,NA,TRBV7-3,TRBJ2-7
CASSLRTVDEAFF,TGTGCCAGCAGCCTACGGACAGTAGATGAAGCTTTCTTT,NA,NA,TRBV7-9,TRBJ1-1
CASSQGGQVGYEQYF,TGTGCCAGCAGCCAAGGCGGACAGGTTGGCTACGAGCAGTACTTC,TRBD1,NA,TRBV4-2,TRBJ2-7
CASSPKTGGYEQYF,TGTGCCAGCAGCCCAAAGACAGGGGGCTACGAGCAGTACTTC,TRBD1,NA,TRBV9,TRBJ2-7
CAIKYGSEAFF,TGTGCCATCAAGTATGGGAGTGAAGCTTTCTTT,NA,NA,TRBV19,TRBJ1-1
CASSYTGQGYQETQYF,TGTGCCAGCAGTTATACAGGACAGGGGTACCAAGAGACCCAGTACTTC,TRBD1,few,TRBV6-5,TRBJ2-5
CASTLWAPLRSTEAFF,TGTGCCAGCACCCTATGGGCGCCGCTTCGGAGCACTGAAGCTTTCTTT,NA,NA,TRBV11-2,TRBJ1-1
CASSQMDSHNSPLHF,TGTGCCAGCAGCCAGATGGACAGCCATAATTCACCCCTCCACTTT,NA,NA,TRBV14,TRBJ1-6
CASSSWTRGSPLHF,TGTGCCAGCAGCTCCTGGACAAGGGGGTCACCCCTCCACTTT,NA,NA,TRBV7-2,TRBJ1-6
CAISGAGLLTDTQYF,TGTGCCATCAGTGGGGCGGGACTCCTCACAGATACGCAGTATTTT,NA,NA,TRBV10-3,TRBJ2-3
CSVGQTNEKLFF,TGCAGCGTGGGACAGACTAATGAAAAACTGTTTTTT,TRBD1,NA,TRBV29-1,TRBJ1-4
CAWSVAGEALNYEQYF,TGTGCCTGGAGTGTCGCGGGAGAAGCCCTTAACTACGAGCAGTACTTC,TRBD2,NA,TRBV30,TRBJ2-7
CASSRLPGNPGTDTQYF,TGTGCCAGCAGCCGACTCCCAGGGAATCCGGGCACAGATACGCAGTATTTT,NA,NA,TRBV2,TRBJ2-3
CASSPGQLDGYTF,TGCGCCAGCAGCCCGGGTCAGCTTGACGGCTACACCTTC,NA,NA,TRBV5-1,TRBJ1-2
CASSLQWQVNTEAFF,TGTGCCAGCAGCTTGCAGTGGCAGGTGAACACTGAAGCTTTCTTT,NA,NA,TRBV5-5,TRBJ1-1
CASSPQGQKTEAFF,TGTGCCAGCAGCCCTCAGGGGCAAAAGACTGAAGCTTTCTTT,NA,NA,TRBV9,TRBJ1-1
CASSPRDGDQGQFF,TGTGCCAGCAGCCCCCGAGATGGGGACCAGGGGCAGTTCTTC,NA,NA,TRBV9,TRBJ2-1
CASSPSVGPETQYF,TGTGCCAGTAGTCCTAGCGTCGGGCCAGAGACCCAGTACTTC,NA,few,TRBV19,TRBJ2-5
CASNVDAWSLFPYGYTF,TGTGCCAGTAATGTAGACGCCTGGAGTTTATTTCCCTATGGCTACACCTTC,NA,NA,TRBV19,TRBJ1-2
CASSVGTGEAFF,TGTGCCAGCAGCGTGGGTACAGGGGAGGCTTTCTTT,TRBD1,NA,TRBV9,TRBJ1-1
CASSEVPQTLADNSPLHF,TGTGCCAGCAGTGAAGTTCCCCAAACCTTGGCGGATAATTCACCCCTCCACTTT,NA,NA,TRBV2,TRBJ1-6
CASSPANTGELFF,TGTGCCAGCAGCCCCGCTAACACCGGGGAGCTGTTTTTT,NA,NA,TRBV5-5,TRBJ2-2
CASSTPGPAYEQYF,TGTGCCAGCAGCACTCCAGGGCCAGCTTACGAGCAGTACTTC,NA,NA,TRBV28,TRBJ2-7
CASSTSGGGTDTQYF,TGTGCCAGCAGCACTTCCGGCGGTGGGACAGATACGCAGTATTTT,NA,once,TRBV7-2,TRBJ2-3
CASSLSTGRETEAFF,TGTGCCAGCAGCTTAAGCACAGGGAGGGAGACTGAAGCTTTCTTT,NA,NA,TRBV11-2,TRBJ1-1
CASSAGQGRTEAFF,TGTGCCAGTAGCGCGGGACAGGGCCGGACTGAAGCTTTCTTT,TRBD1,NA,TRBV19,TRBJ1-1
CASNPGTAVHEQFF,TGTGCCAGTAACCCCGGGACAGCAGTTCATGAGCAGTTCTTC,TRBD1,once,TRBV13,TRBJ2-1
CSAETTDTQYF,TGCAGTGCGGAAACCACAGATACGCAGTATTTT,NA,NA,TRBV20-1,TRBJ2-3
CASSPQTGEKASPLHF,TGTGCCAGCAGCCCTCAGACAGGGGAGAAGGCTTCACCCCTCCACTTT,TRBD1,few,TRBV28,TRBJ1-6
CASSLGGTANTGELFF,TGCGCCAGCAGCTTGGGTGGGACAGCGAACACCGGGGAGCTGTTTTTT,TRBD1,few,TRBV5-1,TRBJ2-2
CASSPGGSYNEQFF,TGTGCCAGCAGTCCGGGGGGGTCCTACAATGAGCAGTTCTTC,TRBD2,NA,TRBV28,TRBJ2-1
CASSPAGERDTIYF,TGCGCCAGCAGCCCCGCAGGGGAGAGGGACACCATATATTTT,NA,NA,TRBV4-3,TRBJ1-3
CASSNRRTAGAFF,TGTGCCAGTAGTAATCGTAGGACGGCGGGGGCTTTCTTT,NA,many,TRBV19,TRBJ1-1
CASSQADSSGETQYF,TGTGCCAGCAGCCAAGCCGACTCTTCCGGGGAGACCCAGTACTTC,NA,NA,TRBV7-6,TRBJ2-5
CASSSTSSFTDTQYF,TGTGCCAGCAGTTCGACTAGTTCTTTTACAGATACGCAGTATTTT,NA,NA,TRBV28,TRBJ2-3
CASSLGGVLSYEQYF,TGTGCCAGCAGCTTAGGAGGCGTCCTCTCCTACGAGCAGTACTTC,NA,NA,TRBV11-2,TRBJ2-7
CASSPPSGRNYEQYF,TGTGCCAGCTCACCACCGAGCGGCAGAAACTACGAGCAGTACTTC,NA,NA,TRBV18,TRBJ2-7
CASSLSEVNTEAFF,TGTGCCAGCAGCTTATCGGAGGTGAACACTGAAGCTTTCTTT,NA,NA,TRBV7-6,TRBJ1-1
CASLAPLAGGLVTGELFF,TGTGCCAGCCTTGCCCCACTAGCGGGGGGGCTAGTTACCGGGGAGCTGTTTTTT,TRBD2,NA,TRBV27,TRBJ2-2
CASSFEDQYEQFF,TGTGCCAGCAGCTTTGAAGATCAGTATGAGCAGTTCTTC,NA,NA,TRBV11-3,TRBJ2-1
CASSYKARGYEQYF,TGTGCCAGCAGTTACAAAGCTCGGGGGTACGAGCAGTACTTC,NA,few,TRBV6-5,TRBJ2-7
CASSQDRRYNSPLHF,TGTGCCAGCAGCCAAGACAGGCGCTATAATTCACCCCTCCACTTT,NA,NA,TRBV14,TRBJ1-6
CASSRLSGGGPGELFF,TGTGCCAGCAGCCGCCTAAGCGGGGGGGGCCCCGGGGAGCTGTTTTTT,TRBD2,NA,TRBV4-2,TRBJ2-2
CASSVGDRSYNEQFF,TGTGCCAGCAGCGTAGGGGACAGATCCTACAATGAGCAGTTCTTC,TRBD1,NA,TRBV9,TRBJ2-1
CASSLGYGQITDTQYF,TGTGCCAGCAGCTTAGGTTACGGGCAGATCACAGATACGCAGTATTTT,NA,once,TRBV7-6,TRBJ2-3
CASSPQGVIHYIQYF,TGTGCCAGCAGTCCTCAAGGGGTCATACACTACATTCAGTACTTC,NA,NA,TRBV28,TRBJ2-4
CASSLGGGQGEQFF,TGTGCCAGCAGCTTGGGCGGGGGCCAGGGAGAGCAGTTCTTC,NA,NA,TRBV7-7,TRBJ2-1
CASRRIRQGRSSGANVLTF,TGTGCCAGCAGACGAATAAGACAGGGGCGAAGCTCTGGGGCCAACGTCCTGACTTTC,TRBD1,NA,TRBV28,TRBJ2-6